Each of the 13 T cell receptor beta chains below was sequenced from the same sample in a study of response to subunit inactivated influenza vaccine. From the RT-PCR reads, TCRdb called clonotypes with MiXCR, one entry per CDR3 protein. The repertoire holds 650,000 or so distinct CDR3 sequences, 14% seen once, with around 7.6% in the top ten. The source was PBMCs from blood, collected 14 to 15 days before vaccination. The source is a man aged 50-59 years who received an inactivated influenza vaccine.

This clonotype was counted many times. J is TRBJ2-1 and V is TRBV4-2, with D hard to call. Germline V CDR1 and CDR2: LGHNA, YNFKEQ. This CDR3 is built from 15 residues. Trimming left V 0 bases short and J 0 bases short, with 6 bases between. CDR3: CASSQEWGSYNEQFF. In DNA form, the CDR3 reads TGTGCCAGCAGCCAAGAATGGGGCTCCTACAATGAGCAGTTCTTC.

This clonotype was counted ten times or more. The chain is built from TRBV28 and TRBJ1-1; D is possibly TRBD1 (6 bases). V was trimmed by 2 bases and J by 4 bases, leaving 11 bases between them. Germline V gene sequence: CDR1 MDHEN, CDR2 SYDVKM. CDR3 length: 14 amino acids. CDR3: CASSLTGLATEAFF. Here the CDR3 DNA reads TGTGCCAGCAGTTTAACAGGGTTGGCCACTGAAGCTTTCTTT.

This chain connects TRBV6-4 to TRBJ2-7; 9 nucleotides agree with TRBD1. V gave up 6 bases and J gave up 3 bases; unmatched junction bases: 6. Germline lookup yields CDR1 MRHNA and CDR2 SNTAGT. The CDR3 length is 14 residues. CDR3 nucleotides: TGTGCCAGCAGAGGGACAGGGTGGGTCTACGAGCAGTACTTC. Encoded protein: CASRGTGWVYEQYF.

This clonotype came up a few times. This rearrangement joins TRBV5-1 to TRBJ2-5; D is uncertain. The CDR3 totals 14 residues. The ends were cut back, 0 bases at V and 5 bases at J, with 11 bases in the middle. CDR1 SGHRS and CDR2 YFSETQ come from the germline V gene. CDR3 sequence (DNA): TGCGCCAGCAGCTTGGCACTTAGCCAGGAGACCCAGTACTTC. Protein product: CASSLALSQETQYF.

V is TRBV18 and J is TRBJ1-1; TRBD1 aligns across 7 bases. V gave up 4 bases and J gave up 4 bases; unmatched junction bases: 6. Germline CDR1 reads KGHSH; CDR2 reads LQKENI. This CDR3 has 14 residues. The CDR3 sequence is CASSLQGPGTEAFF. CDR3 DNA: TGTGCCAGCTCACTACAGGGGCCGGGCACTGAAGCTTTCTTT.

The V gene is TRBV29-1, the J gene TRBJ1-1; a weak D match, TRBD1 (5 bases). This CDR3 region has 12 residues. V shed 4 bases and J shed 5 bases, with 11 bases lying between them. The germline gives CDR1 SQVTM, CDR2 ANQGSEA. The DNA of the CDR3 is TGCAGCGTTGGACAGACGAGGACTGAAGCTTTCTTT. Amino acids: CSVGQTRTEAFF.

The chain links TRBV29-1 to TRBJ1-4, with D uncertain. Germline CDR1 reads SQVTM; CDR2 reads ANQGSEA. Trimming left V 8 bases short and J 2 bases short, with 12 bases between. The CDR3 spans 13 residues. The CDR3: CSTREGTNEKLFF. The DNA of the CDR3 is TGCAGCACTAGGGAGGGCACTAATGAAAAACTGTTTTTT.

This clonotype appeared a few times. This sequence joins TRBV6-2 or TRBV6-3 and TRBJ2-3, with 7 positions matching TRBD2. The CDR3 loop spans 17 amino acids. The germline V gene has CDR1 MNHEY and CDR2 SVGEGT. V shed 4 bases and J 5 bases; nucleotides not matched to a gene: 15. The CDR3 loop is CASSLLASYDVGDTQYF. The CDR3, as DNA: TGTGCCAGCAGTTTACTAGCGAGTTACGATGTAGGAGATACGCAGTATTTT.

This clonotype was detected once. The chain recombines TRBV5-1 with TRBJ1-1; D not resolved. The CDR3 contains 13 residues. Trimming took off 0 bases at V and 11 bases at J, with 14 bases between the two ends. Germline CDR1 SGHRS, CDR2 YFSETQ. The CDR3 nucleotides are TGCGCCAGCAGCTTGGATGTAGAGCAGCAGGCTTTCTTT. This encodes CASSLDVEQQAFF.

The J gene is TRBJ2-1, the V gene TRBV5-1; D uncertain. Germline V gene sequence: CDR1 SGHRS, CDR2 YFSETQ. Trimming took 1 base from V and 3 from J, leaving 8 bases between them. CDR3 length: 14 residues. This CDR3 is CASSLMADYNEQFF. The CDR3 coding sequence is TGCGCCAGCAGCTTGATGGCAGACTACAATGAGCAGTTCTTC.

This clonotype has a handful of counts. J is TRBJ1-1 and V is TRBV12-3 or TRBV12-4; D perhaps matches TRBD1 (6 bases). The CDR3 sequence is 16 residues long. Between the trimmed V and J ends, which lost 4 bases and 4 bases, there was a span of 19 bases. As DNA, the CDR3 is TGTGCCAGCAGTTACCCCCGAGGAGGGGGGGGCACTGAAGCTTTCTTT. Translation: CASSYPRGGGGTEAFF.

This clonotype was observed a handful of times. The chain recombines TRBV21-1 with TRBJ2-1; the DNA was not compared with TRBD1, the D call given in the table. TRBV21-1 is a documented pseudogene. The CDR3 extends over 16 amino acids. CDR3: CASTSTGTGDYNEQFF. CDR3 sequence (DNA): TGTGCCAGCACCTCTACGGGGACAGGGGACTACAATGAGCAGTTCTTC.

The V gene is TRBV25-1, the J gene TRBJ2-3; D possibly matches TRBD1 or TRBD2 (6 bases each). Germline V gene sequence: CDR1 MGHDK, CDR2 SYGVNS. The CDR3 runs to 15 residues. V was pared by 4 bases and J by 1 base, with 12 bases between. Written as DNA, the CDR3 is TGTGCCAGCAGTGCCCCGGGGGCGGGCACAGATACGCAGTATTTT. It translates to CASSAPGAGTDTQYF.